This T cell receptor beta chain came from a study of early T cells in non-severe SARS-CoV-2 infection. Across the whole study: RNA in bulk from unsorted whole blood was sequenced, and chains were unpaired.

Individual cDNA molecules carried attached unique molecular identifiers. TCRdb redid the calling of the 5' RACE reads with MiXCR, one entry per CDR3 protein. The sample holds about 81,000 distinct CDR3 sequences, 5% to 6.5% seen once. This CDR3 is built from 15 residues. V lost 9 bases, J lost 2 bases, and 18 bases lay in between. The V gene's germline CDR1 is SGHNT and CDR2 YYREEE (reference sequence). This TCR derives from an adult who was a healthcare worker with PCR-confirmed SARS-CoV-2 infection or an uninfected control (not recorded which). The sequencing sample was made of whole blood. The chain carries TRBV5-4 and TRBJ2-1, with D tentatively TRBD2 (6 bases). The CDR3 region has the DNA TGTGCCATGGGTCCGGGAGACCTCACCTACAATGAGCAGTTCTTC. This codes for CAMGPGDLTYNEQFF. Combining the CDR3 with reference TRBV5-4 and TRBJ2-1 gives the whole variable domain ETGVTQSPTHLIKTRGQQVTLRCSSQSGHNTVSWYQQALGQGPQFIFQYYREEENGRGNFPPRFSGLQFPNYSSELNVNALELDDSALYLCAMGPGDLTYNEQFFGPGTRLTVL.